The entry below gives a single T cell receptor (beta chain) sequence along with its context. CDR3 size: 14 residues. V shed 4 bases and J shed 0 bases, with 10 bases lying between them. CDR1 SQVTM and CDR2 ANQGSEA come from the germline V gene. The sample originates from a study of cytomegalovirus exposure and HLA in healthy donors. Whole-study context: As released early, the data held 75 million to 90 million unique TCRs from HLA-typed donors.

It was with 60 Vbeta and 13 Jbeta primers that the PCR ran. Method: immunoSEQ multiplex PCR; TCRdb's copy keeps in-frame clones and lacks some. The sample consists of roughly 180,000 clones, about 79% of them appearing once. This TCR was sampled from a man aged 45-60 years in good health and CMV-seropositive. This rearrangement joins TRBV29-1 to TRBJ1-3; D perhaps matches TRBD1 (5 bases). Material for sequencing was PBMCs. The CDR3 DNA sequence: TGCAGCGTTGGGGTCGGGGGCTCTGGAAACACCATATATTTT. It yields the protein CSVGVGGSGNTIYF.